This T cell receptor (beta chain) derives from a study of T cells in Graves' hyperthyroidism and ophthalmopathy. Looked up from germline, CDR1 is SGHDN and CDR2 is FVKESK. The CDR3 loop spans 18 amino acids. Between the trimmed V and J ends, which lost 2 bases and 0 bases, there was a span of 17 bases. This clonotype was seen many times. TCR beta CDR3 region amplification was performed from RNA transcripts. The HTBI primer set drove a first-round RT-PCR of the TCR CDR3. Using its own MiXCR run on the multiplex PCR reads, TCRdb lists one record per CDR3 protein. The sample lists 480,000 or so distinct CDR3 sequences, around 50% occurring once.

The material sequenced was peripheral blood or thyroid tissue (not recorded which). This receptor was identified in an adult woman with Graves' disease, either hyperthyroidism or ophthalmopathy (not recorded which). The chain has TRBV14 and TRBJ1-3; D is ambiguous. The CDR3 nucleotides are TGTGCCAGCAGCCAAAGTTTCACGTATTGGTACTCTGGAAACACCATATATTTT. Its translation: CASSQSFTYWYSGNTIYF.